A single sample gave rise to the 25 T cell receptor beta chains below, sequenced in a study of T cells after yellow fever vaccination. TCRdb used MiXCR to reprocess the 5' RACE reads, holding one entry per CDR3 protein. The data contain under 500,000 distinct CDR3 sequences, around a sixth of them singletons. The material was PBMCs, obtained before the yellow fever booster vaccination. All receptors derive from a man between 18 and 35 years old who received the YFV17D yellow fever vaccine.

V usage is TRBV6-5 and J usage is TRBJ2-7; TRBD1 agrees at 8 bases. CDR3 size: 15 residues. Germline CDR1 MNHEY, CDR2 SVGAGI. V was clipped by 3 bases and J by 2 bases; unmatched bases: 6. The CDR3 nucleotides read TGTGCCAGCAGTTATGAACCCAGGGGGCCCTACGAGCAGTACTTC. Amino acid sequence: CASSYEPRGPYEQYF.

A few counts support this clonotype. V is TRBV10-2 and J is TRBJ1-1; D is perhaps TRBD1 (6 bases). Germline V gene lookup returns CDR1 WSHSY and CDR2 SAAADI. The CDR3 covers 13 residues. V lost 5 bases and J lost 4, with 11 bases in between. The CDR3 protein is CASSYGGPTEAFF. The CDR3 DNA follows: TGCGCCAGCAGTTACGGGGGGCCCACTGAAGCTTTCTTT.

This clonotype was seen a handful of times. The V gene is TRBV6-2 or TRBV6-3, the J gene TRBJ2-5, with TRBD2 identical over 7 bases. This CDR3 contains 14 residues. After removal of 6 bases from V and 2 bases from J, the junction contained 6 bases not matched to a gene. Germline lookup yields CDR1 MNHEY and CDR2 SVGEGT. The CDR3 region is CASSFLADQETQYF. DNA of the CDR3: TGTGCCAGCAGCTTCCTAGCGGATCAAGAGACCCAGTACTTC.

CDR3 in DNA: TGCGCCAGCAGCCAAGAAGGGCCCCCGGGGGCGCTGGATTCACCCCTCCACTTT. Translated: CASSQEGPPGALDSPLHF. V gene TRBV4-1 combines with J gene TRBJ1-6, with TRBD1 as a possible D gene (6 bases). Per germline, CDR1 MGHRA and CDR2 YSYEKL. The CDR3 has 18 residues. V dropped 0 bases and J dropped 8 bases, with 20 bases sitting between them.

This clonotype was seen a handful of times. CDR3 loop: CASALWPEDTQYF. CDR3 in DNA: TGCGCCAGCGCCCTTTGGCCCGAAGATACGCAGTATTTT. V and J are TRBV5-1 and TRBJ2-3, with D unresolved. The CDR3 totals 13 residues. V was shortened by 7 bases and J by 5 bases, with 14 bases between the two germline ends. The germline V gene encodes CDR1 SGHRS and CDR2 YFSETQ.

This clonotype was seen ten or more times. The CDR3 protein is CSVDGQGGNYGYTF. DNA of the CDR3: TGCAGCGTTGATGGACAGGGAGGTAACTATGGCTACACCTTC. The chain links TRBV29-1 to TRBJ1-2, with 8 nucleotides matching TRBD1. Germline CDR1 reads SQVTM; CDR2 reads ANQGSEA. Trimming at V came to 3 bases and at J to 1 base, leaving 4 bases not matched to a gene. This CDR3 has 14 amino acids.

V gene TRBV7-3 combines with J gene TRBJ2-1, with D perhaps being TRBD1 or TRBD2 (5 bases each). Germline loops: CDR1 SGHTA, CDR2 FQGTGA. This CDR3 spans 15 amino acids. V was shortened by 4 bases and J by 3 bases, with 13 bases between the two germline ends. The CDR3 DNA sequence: TGTGCCAGCAGCTATGGGACCTCGGTCTACAATGAGCAGTTCTTC. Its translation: CASSYGTSVYNEQFF.

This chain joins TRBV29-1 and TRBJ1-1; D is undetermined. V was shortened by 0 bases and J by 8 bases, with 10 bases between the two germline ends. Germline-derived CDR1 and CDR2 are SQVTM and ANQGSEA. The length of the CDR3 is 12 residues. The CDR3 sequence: CSVEDLGVEAFF. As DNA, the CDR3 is TGCAGCGTTGAAGATCTTGGGGTAGAAGCTTTCTTT.

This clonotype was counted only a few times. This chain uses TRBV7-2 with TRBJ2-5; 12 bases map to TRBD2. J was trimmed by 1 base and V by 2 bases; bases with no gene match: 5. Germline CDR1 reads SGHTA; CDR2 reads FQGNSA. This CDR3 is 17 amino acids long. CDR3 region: CASSLLGLAGFQETQYF. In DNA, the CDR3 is TGTGCCAGCAGCTTACTTGGACTAGCGGGATTCCAAGAGACCCAGTACTTC.

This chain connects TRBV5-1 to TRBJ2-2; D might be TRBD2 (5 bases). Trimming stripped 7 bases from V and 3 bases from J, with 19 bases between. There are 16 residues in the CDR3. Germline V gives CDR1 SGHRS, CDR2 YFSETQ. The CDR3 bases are TGCGCCAGCGAACCTCAGACTATCGGGGACACCGGGGAGCTGTTTTTT. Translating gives CASEPQTIGDTGELFF.

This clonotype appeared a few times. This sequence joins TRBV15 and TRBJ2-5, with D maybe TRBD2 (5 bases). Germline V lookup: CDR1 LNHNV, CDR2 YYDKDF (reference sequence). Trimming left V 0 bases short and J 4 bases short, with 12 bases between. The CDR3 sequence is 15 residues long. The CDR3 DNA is TGTGCCACCAGCAGAGACCGCGCAGGAGGAGAGACCCAGTACTTC. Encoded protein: CATSRDRAGGETQYF. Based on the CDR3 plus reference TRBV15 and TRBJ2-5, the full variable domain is DAMVIQNPRYQVTQFGKPVTLSCSQTLNHNVMYWYQQKSSQAPKLLFHYYDKDFNNEADTPDNFQSRRPNTSFCFLDIRSPGLGDTAMYLCATSRDRAGGETQYFGPGTRLLVL.

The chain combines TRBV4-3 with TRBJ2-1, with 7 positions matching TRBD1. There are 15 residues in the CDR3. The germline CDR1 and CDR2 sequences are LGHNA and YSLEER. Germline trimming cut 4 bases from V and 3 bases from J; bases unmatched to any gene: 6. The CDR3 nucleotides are TGCGCCAGCAGCCGGAGACAGGGTGACTACAATGAGCAGTTCTTC. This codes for CASSRRQGDYNEQFF.

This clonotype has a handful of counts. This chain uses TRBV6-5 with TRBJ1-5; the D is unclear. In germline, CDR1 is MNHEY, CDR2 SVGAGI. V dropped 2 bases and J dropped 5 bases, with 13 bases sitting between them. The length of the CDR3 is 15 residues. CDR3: CASSYQPTRDQPQHF. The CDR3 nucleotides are TGTGCCAGCAGTTACCAACCGACTCGGGATCAGCCCCAGCATTTT.

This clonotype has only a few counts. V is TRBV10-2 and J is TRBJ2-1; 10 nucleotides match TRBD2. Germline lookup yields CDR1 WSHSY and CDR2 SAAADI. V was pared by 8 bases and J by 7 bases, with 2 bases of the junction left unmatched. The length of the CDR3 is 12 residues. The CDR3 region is CASGLAENEQFF. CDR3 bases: TGCGCCAGCGGACTAGCGGAAAATGAGCAGTTCTTC.

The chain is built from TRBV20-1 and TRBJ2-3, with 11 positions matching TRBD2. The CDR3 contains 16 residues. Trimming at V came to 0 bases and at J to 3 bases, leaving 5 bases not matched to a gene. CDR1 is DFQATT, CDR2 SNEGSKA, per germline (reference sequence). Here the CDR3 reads CSARDRVAGGTDTQYF. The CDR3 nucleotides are TGCAGTGCTAGAGATAGGGTAGCGGGAGGGACAGATACGCAGTATTTT.

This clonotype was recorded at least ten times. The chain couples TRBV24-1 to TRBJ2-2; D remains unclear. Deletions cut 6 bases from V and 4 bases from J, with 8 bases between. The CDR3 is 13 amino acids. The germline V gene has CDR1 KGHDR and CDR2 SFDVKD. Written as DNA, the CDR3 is TGTGCCACCAGTTCCAGAGTCACCGGGGAGCTGTTTTTT. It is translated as CATSSRVTGELFF.

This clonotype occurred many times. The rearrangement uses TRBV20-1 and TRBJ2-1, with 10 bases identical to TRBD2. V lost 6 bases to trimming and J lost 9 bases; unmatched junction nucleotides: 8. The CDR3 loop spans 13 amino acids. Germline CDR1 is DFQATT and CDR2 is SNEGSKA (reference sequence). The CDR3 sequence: CSARERGGGEQFF. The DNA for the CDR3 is TGCAGTGCCCGAGAGCGGGGGGGCGGTGAGCAGTTCTTC.

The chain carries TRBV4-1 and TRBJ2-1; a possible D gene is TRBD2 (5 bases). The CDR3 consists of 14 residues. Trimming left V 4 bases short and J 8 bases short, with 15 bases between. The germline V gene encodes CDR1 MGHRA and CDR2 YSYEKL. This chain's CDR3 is CASSPDIAGDEQFF. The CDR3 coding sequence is TGCGCCAGCAGCCCCGACATTGCGGGCGATGAGCAGTTCTTC.

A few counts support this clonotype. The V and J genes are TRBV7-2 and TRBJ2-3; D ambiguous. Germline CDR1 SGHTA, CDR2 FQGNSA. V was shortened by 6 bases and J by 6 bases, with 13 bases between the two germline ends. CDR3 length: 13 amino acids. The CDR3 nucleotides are TGTGCCAGCAGACAAGGCGCCCTGGATACGCAGTATTTT. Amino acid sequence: CASRQGALDTQYF.

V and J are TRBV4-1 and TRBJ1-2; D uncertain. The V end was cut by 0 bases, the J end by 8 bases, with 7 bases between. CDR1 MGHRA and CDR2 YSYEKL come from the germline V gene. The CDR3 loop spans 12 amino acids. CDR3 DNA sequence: TGCGCCAGCAGCCAAGACGGGAGCGGCTACACCTTC. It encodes CASSQDGSGYTF.

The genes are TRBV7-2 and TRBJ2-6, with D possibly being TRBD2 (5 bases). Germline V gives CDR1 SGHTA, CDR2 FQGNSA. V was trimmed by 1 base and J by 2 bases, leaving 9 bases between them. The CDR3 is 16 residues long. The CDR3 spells CASSLVGSAGANVLTF. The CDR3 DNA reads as TGTGCCAGCAGCTTAGTAGGGAGCGCTGGGGCCAACGTCCTGACTTTC.

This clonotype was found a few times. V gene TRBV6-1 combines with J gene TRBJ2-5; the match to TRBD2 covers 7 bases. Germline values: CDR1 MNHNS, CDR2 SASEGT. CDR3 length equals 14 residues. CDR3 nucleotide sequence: TGTGGCGCGGGGGAGGGCGCGACCTTAGAGACCCAGTACTTC. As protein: CGAGEGATLETQYF.

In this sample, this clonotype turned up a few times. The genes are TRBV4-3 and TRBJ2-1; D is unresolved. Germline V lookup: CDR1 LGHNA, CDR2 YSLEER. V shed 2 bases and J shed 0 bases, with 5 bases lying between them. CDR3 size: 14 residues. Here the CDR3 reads CASSQIGSYNEQFF. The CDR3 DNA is TGCGCCAGCAGCCAAATAGGCTCCTACAATGAGCAGTTCTTC.

The CDR3 loop reads CASSGEIGLAGRGDEQFF. For the CDR3, the DNA is TGTGCCAGCAGCGGGGAAATTGGACTAGCGGGGCGCGGGGATGAGCAGTTCTTC. This chain uses TRBV9 with TRBJ2-1, with TRBD2 identical over 12 bases. Losses at the gene ends were 3 bases for V and 8 bases for J; bases not matched to a gene: 15. CDR3 size: 18 residues. Germline V gene data show CDR1 as SGDLS and CDR2 as YYNGEE.

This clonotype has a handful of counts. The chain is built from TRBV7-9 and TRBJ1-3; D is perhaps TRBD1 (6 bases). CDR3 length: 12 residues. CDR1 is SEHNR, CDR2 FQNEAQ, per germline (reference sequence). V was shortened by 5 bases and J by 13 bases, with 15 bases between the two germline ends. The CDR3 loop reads CASSPRDTRIYF. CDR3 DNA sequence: TGTGCCAGCAGCCCCCGGGACACCCGGATATATTTT.